This passage covers 7 T cell receptor beta chains from one sample sequenced in a study of cytomegalovirus exposure and HLA in healthy donors (dated by TCRdb to 2015 to 2018). Library preparation employed the immunoSEQ multiplex PCR assay. TCRdb re-hosts the immuneACCESS table, in-frame sequences only. Its copies lack some clones; in the studies checked, an unresolved V gene accounts for under half of them, and the cause for the rest is not known. The sample table holds under 250,000 clones, of which about 86% were seen once. Clones ranked in the top ten supply 2.6% of the sample. The sample was PBMCs. These receptors came from a man aged 18 to 29 in good health and CMV-seronegative.

The rearrangement joins TRBV4-3 to TRBJ2-7, with TRBD1 identical over 7 bases. The germline V gene has CDR1 LGHNA and CDR2 YSLEER. There are 15 residues in the CDR3. With 0 bases clipped from V and 2 bases from J, the junction kept 4 bases outside the gene matches. DNA for the CDR3: TGCGCCAGCAGCCAAGAACAGGGGTCCACCTACGAGCAGTACTTC. Protein product: CASSQEQGSTYEQYF.

The CDR3 is CASSEKWEEFEAFF. CDR3 DNA sequence: TGTGCCAGCAGTGAGAAGTGGGAGGAATTTGAAGCTTTCTTT. The chain carries TRBV2 and TRBJ1-1; D gene uncertain. Trimming left V 3 bases short and J 7 bases short, with 15 bases between. Germline V lookup: CDR1 SNHLY, CDR2 FYNNEI. The CDR3 runs 14 residues.

The V gene is TRBV9, the J gene TRBJ2-3; D might be TRBD2 (5 bases). Deletions cut 4 bases from V and 2 bases from J, with 20 bases between. Germline CDR1 and CDR2: SGDLS and YYNGEE. This CDR3 contains 17 residues. DNA of the CDR3: TGTGCCAGCAGCTTCCAGACTACCTTCGGCTCCACAGATACGCAGTATTTT. This sequence encodes CASSFQTTFGSTDTQYF. Full variable domain (remainder filled in from reference TRBV9 and TRBJ2-3): DSGVTQTPKHLITATGQRVTLRCSPRSGDLSVYWYQQSLDQGLQFLIQYYNGEERAKGNILERFSAQQFPDLHSELNLSSLELGDSALYFCASSFQTTFGSTDTQYFGPGTRLTVL.

This chain joins TRBV28 and TRBJ1-2; no clear D. The CDR3 has 14 amino acids. Deletions cut 4 bases from V and 7 bases from J, with 16 bases between. Germline V lookup: CDR1 MDHEN, CDR2 SYDVKM. As DNA, the CDR3 is TGTGCCAGCAGTTCTACTCTTCACGGAGCTGGCTACACCTTC. Amino acid sequence: CASSSTLHGAGYTF.

The CDR3 DNA reads TGTGCCACCAGCAGAAATCCGGGACTAGAGGTCGATGAGCAGTTCTTC. Protein product: CATSRNPGLEVDEQFF. This chain joins TRBV15 and TRBJ2-1; 8 positions agree with TRBD2. The length of the CDR3 is 16 residues. Looked up from germline, CDR1 is LNHNV and CDR2 is YYDKDF (reference sequence). V lost 2 bases and J lost 8; bases outside the gene matches: 11.

This chain links TRBV21-1 with TRBJ2-7; the table's D call TRBD2 went unverified against the DNA. TRBV21-1 is listed as a pseudogene. The CDR3 runs to 12 residues. CDR3 sequence: CASSNLSYEQYF. As DNA, the CDR3 is TGTGCCAGCAGCAATCTTTCCTACGAGCAGTACTTC.

V gene TRBV27 combines with J gene TRBJ2-2; maybe TRBD2 (6 bases). CDR1 MNHEY and CDR2 SMNVEV come from the germline V gene (reference sequence). The V gene lost 1 base and the J gene lost 0 bases, with 18 bases spanning the gap. There are 19 residues in the CDR3. CDR3 amino acids: CASSLFFGHSGANTGELFF. The CDR3 bases are TGTGCCAGCAGTTTATTCTTTGGACACTCGGGGGCGAACACCGGGGAGCTGTTTTTT.